These T cell receptor beta chains were read from a single sample in a study of prognosis after radiotherapy for stage I lung cancer. One entry per CDR3 protein results from TCRdb running MiXCR on the multiplex PCR reads. The sample has about 30,000 distinct CDR3 sequences; roughly 31% are singletons. This sample comprised PBMCs, obtained before or after stereotactic body radiation therapy (not recorded which). The receptors shown here come from a donor at least 50 years old with non-small cell lung cancer. Each CDR3 is given with its conserved first and last residue. A D gene is named only where the DNA matches it firmly. Clone size is shown for a subset of rows, as once, few, many or a class of expanded clone.

abundance	len	v_gene	j_gene	d_gene	CDR3nt	CDR3aa
many	14	TRBV7-9	TRBJ1-5	NA	TGTGCCAGCAGCTTAGAGGGTAGCAATCAGCCCCAGCATTTT	CASSLEGSNQPQHF
many	15	TRBV3-1	TRBJ2-1	NA	TGTGCCAGCAGCCAAGGTGCAGACGACTACAATGAGCAGTTCTTC	CASSQGADDYNEQFF
many	12	TRBV5-1	TRBJ2-5	NA	TGCGCCAGCAGCACGGACCAAGAGACCCAGTACTTC	CASSTDQETQYF
many	14	TRBV29-1	TRBJ2-7	NA	TGCAGCGTTGAGGGCAGGTCAGACGCCTACGAGCAGTACTTC	CSVEGRSDAYEQYF
NA	16	TRBV24-1	TRBJ2-1	NA	TGTGCCACCAGTGATTTGCGGACATGGGAAGGCAATGATCAGTTCTTC	CATSDLRTWEGNDQFF
NA	16	TRBV7-9	TRBJ2-1	TRBD2	TGTGTCAGCAGCTTAGTTACTAGCGGGAGCCACAATGAGCAGTTCTTC	CVSSLVTSGSHNEQFF
many	16	TRBV20-1	TRBJ1-5	NA	TGCAGTGCTAGAGACCCAAGGACGGGGTTCAATCAGCCCCAGCATTTT	CSARDPRTGFNQPQHF
many	16	TRBV11-2	TRBJ2-7	TRBD2	TGTGCCAGCAGTCGCGACCGTAGCGGGAGTACCTACGAGCAGTACTTC	CASSRDRSGSTYEQYF
NA	11	TRBV29-1	TRBJ2-5	NA	TGCAGCGTTGGGAATCAAAAGACCCAGTACTTC	CSVGNQKTQYF
many	16	TRBV13	TRBJ2-1	TRBD2	TGTGCCAGCAGCCCGGGTGGGACTAGCGGTTACAATGAGCAGTTCTTC	CASSPGGTSGYNEQFF
many	17	TRBV5-8	TRBJ1-5	NA	TGTGCCAGCAGCCCTCGTTCCTTGGGGCGTAAGGGCCAGCCCCAGCATTTT	CASSPRSLGRKGQPQHF
many	15	TRBV18	TRBJ2-1	NA	TGTGCCAGCTCACCAAAGGGGGATTCCTACAATGAGCAGTTCTTC	CASSPKGDSYNEQFF
many	16	TRBV28	TRBJ1-5	TRBD1	TGTGCCAGCAGCGAAGACAGGGGCCCTAGCAATCAGCCCCAGCATTTT	CASSEDRGPSNQPQHF
many	13	TRBV15	TRBJ1-5	NA	TGTGCCACCAGGCAGGGGTCGGATCAGCCCCAGCATTTT	CATRQGSDQPQHF
once	15	TRBV20-1	TRBJ2-3	TRBD2	TGCAGTGCTATAGCTGGGACTAGCGGGGGCTGTACGCAGTATTTT	CSAIAGTSGGCTQYF
many	15	TRBV2	TRBJ2-1	TRBD2	TGTGCCAGCAGTGAACGGCGGGGGAGCCACAATGAGCAGTTCTTC	CASSERRGSHNEQFF
many	17	TRBV14	TRBJ2-1	NA	TGTGCCAGCAGCCACCAGAGAATCGGGGGCCCCGACAATGAGCAGTTCTTC	CASSHQRIGGPDNEQFF
many	14	TRBV4-1	TRBJ1-5	NA	TGCGCCAGCAGCCAAGTTTCTGCGAATCAGCCCCAGCATTTT	CASSQVSANQPQHF
many	15	TRBV7-9	TRBJ1-2	TRBD1	TGTGCCAGCAGCTTAGGGGACAGGGCTAACTATGGCTACACCTTC	CASSLGDRANYGYTF
NA	12	TRBV19	TRBJ2-1	NA	TGTGCCATTAGTATAGGGTGGGCTATGCAGTTCTTC	CAISIGWAMQFF
NA	15	TRBV6-2/TRBV6-3	TRBJ2-1	TRBD2	TGTGCCAGCTCTTTGGGCGGGGGGACTGGTAATGAGCAGTTCTTC	CASSLGGGTGNEQFF
NA	16	TRBV19	TRBJ2-1	NA	TGTGCCAGTATTCCTAAGGGAGCGGTAAAGAACAATGAGCAGTTCTTC	CASIPKGAVKNNEQFF
many	15	TRBV12-3/TRBV12-4	TRBJ2-7	TRBD1	TGTGCCAGCAGTCCCGGACAGGGTAACAGGTACGAGCAGTACTTC	CASSPGQGNRYEQYF
many	13	TRBV20-1	TRBJ2-3	NA	TGCAGTGGTTGGCAGGGGAGCACAGATACGCAGTATTTT	CSGWQGSTDTQYF
NA	12	TRBV12-3/TRBV12-4	TRBJ1-2	NA	TGTGCCAGCAGTGGACGTGGGGACGTCTACACCTTC	CASSGRGDVYTF
many	15	TRBV14	TRBJ2-7	TRBD2	TGTGCCAGCAGCCAGAGTGCGGGAGGGGGGTCCGAGCAGTACTTC	CASSQSAGGGSEQYF
medium-sized	13	TRBV5-1	TRBJ1-2	TRBD1	TGCGCCAGCAGTTCCTCAGGGGGATCTGGCTACACCTTC	CASSSSGGSGYTF
many	15	TRBV20-1	TRBJ2-1	TRBD2	TGCAGTGCTAGAGACGGGGGGGCCCTTGGGAATGAGCAGTTCTTC	CSARDGGALGNEQFF
NA	16	TRBV9	TRBJ2-3	NA	TGTGCCAGCAGCATAGCCGTACAGTCTAGCACAGATACGCAGTATTTT	CASSIAVQSSTDTQYF
NA	19	TRBV2	TRBJ2-1	TRBD2	TGTGCCAGCAGAGGCCCACTACCGGGACTAGCGGGGGGCTACAATGAGCAGTTCTTC	CASRGPLPGLAGGYNEQFF
many	14	TRBV15	TRBJ2-1	TRBD2	TGTGCCACCAATGGCGGGAGGGCGGGAAATGAGCAGTTCTTC	CATNGGRAGNEQFF
many	15	TRBV11-3	TRBJ2-7	TRBD2	TGTGCCAGCAGCTTAGGTAGCGGGGGTGCCTACGAGCAGTACTTC	CASSLGSGGAYEQYF
NA	18	TRBV6-1	TRBJ2-2	NA	TGTGCCAGTATCCGCCTATCTATAGGGACTGCGAACACCGGGGAGCTGTTTTTT	CASIRLSIGTANTGELFF
many	15	TRBV5-1	TRBJ2-6	NA	TGCGCCAGCAGCTTACGGGTCTCTGGGGCCAACGTCCTGACTTTC	CASSLRVSGANVLTF
many	16	TRBV20-1	TRBJ1-5	TRBD1	TGCAGTGCTAGGGGATGGACAGGGTTTAGCAATCAGCCCCAGCATTTT	CSARGWTGFSNQPQHF
many	17	TRBV28	TRBJ1-4	TRBD1	TGTGCCAGCAGTTTATATCCTAGGGGGACAGCTAATGAAAAACTGTTTTTT	CASSLYPRGTANEKLFF
many	18	TRBV14	TRBJ1-1	NA	TGTGCCAGCAGCCAAGGGGTGTTCGGTAAAGGGGGTCGGACTGAAGCTTTCTTT	CASSQGVFGKGGRTEAFF
many	13	TRBV18	TRBJ2-3	NA	TGTGCCAGCTCACCTTCCCCCGGGGATACGCAGTATTTT	CASSPSPGDTQYF
NA	13	TRBV7-9	TRBJ1-4	TRBD1	TGTGCCAGCAGCGGACAGGATAATGGAAAACTGTTTTTT	CASSGQDNGKLFF
many	13	TRBV28	TRBJ1-2	NA	TGTGCCAGCAGTGAACCATTTTGGGATGGCTACACCTTC	CASSEPFWDGYTF
NA	15	TRBV6-6	TRBJ2-3	TRBD1	TGTGCCATCAGTTACTCGGGACAGGGTGAAGATACGCAGTATTTT	CAISYSGQGEDTQYF
many	15	TRBV19	TRBJ1-2	NA	TGTGCCAGTAGTATTTTGGGCCTCTATGTGGAAGGCTACACCTTC	CASSILGLYVEGYTF
NA	19	TRBV11-2	TRBJ2-5	TRBD2	TGTGCCAGCAGCCCGGGACTAGCGTGGGCGTTTCAGAGTGGGGAGACCCAGTACTTC	CASSPGLAWAFQSGETQYF
many	14	TRBV5-4	TRBJ2-7	TRBD2	TGTGCCAGCAGCTTAAGCGGGAGCTCCTACGAGCAGTACTTC	CASSLSGSSYEQYF
many	15	TRBV6-1	TRBJ2-3	NA	TGTGCCAGCAGCCCAATACTAGGGGCCACAGATACGCAGTATTTT	CASSPILGATDTQYF
NA	14	TRBV10-3	TRBJ2-1	NA	TGTGCCATCAGTGGGACGCATTCCTACAATGAGCAGTTCTTC	CAISGTHSYNEQFF
many	15	TRBV2	TRBJ1-4	TRBD1	TGTGCCAGCAGTGAAGCGGGGACAGGGTGGGAAAAACTGTTTTTT	CASSEAGTGWEKLFF
NA	15	TRBV6-2/TRBV6-3	TRBJ1-2	NA	TGTGCCAGCCTCAGGGAGGACGGCTTCGGATCTGGCTACACCTTC	CASLREDGFGSGYTF
many	13	TRBV27	TRBJ2-7	NA	TGTGCCAGCAGTTTTGGCAGACCCTACGAGCAGTACTTC	CASSFGRPYEQYF
medium-sized	13	TRBV12-5	TRBJ2-7	TRBD2	TGTGCTAGTGGAACTAGCGGGAGCTACGAGCAGTACTTC	CASGTSGSYEQYF
NA	15	TRBV7-2	TRBJ2-1	NA	TGTGCCAGCAGCTTAGAGGGTGGCTCCTACAATGGGCAGTTCTTC	CASSLEGGSYNGQFF
NA	15	TRBV7-9	TRBJ1-1	TRBD1	TGTGCCAGCAGCTTCGTCGAACAGGGGGACACTGAAGCTTTCTTT	CASSFVEQGDTEAFF
NA	16	TRBV5-1	TRBJ2-2	TRBD2	TGCGCCAGCAGCTTCTTAGCGGGGGGCTTCACCGGGGAGCTGTTTTTT	CASSFLAGGFTGELFF
NA	15	TRBV9	TRBJ2-2	NA	TGTGCCAGCAGCCTCACGGGGGCCAACACCGGGTACCTGTTTTTT	CASSLTGANTGYLFF
many	15	TRBV7-2	TRBJ2-7	NA	TGTGCCAGCAGCCCAGAGACAGGTGAATACGACGAGCAGTACTTC	CASSPETGEYDEQYF
NA	12	TRBV28	TRBJ2-7	NA	TGTGCCACCTCCGGGTCCCTCTACGAGCAGTACTTC	CATSGSLYEQYF
many	14	TRBV7-9	TRBJ2-5	TRBD1	TGTGCCAGCAGCTTAGGATTGGGACAGGAGACCCAGTACTTC	CASSLGLGQETQYF
many	20	TRBV10-2	TRBJ2-2	TRBD2	TGCGCCAACACCGACTCCCCCCGACTAGCGGGAGGGCCTAACACCGGGGAGCTGTTTTTT	CANTDSPRLAGGPNTGELFF